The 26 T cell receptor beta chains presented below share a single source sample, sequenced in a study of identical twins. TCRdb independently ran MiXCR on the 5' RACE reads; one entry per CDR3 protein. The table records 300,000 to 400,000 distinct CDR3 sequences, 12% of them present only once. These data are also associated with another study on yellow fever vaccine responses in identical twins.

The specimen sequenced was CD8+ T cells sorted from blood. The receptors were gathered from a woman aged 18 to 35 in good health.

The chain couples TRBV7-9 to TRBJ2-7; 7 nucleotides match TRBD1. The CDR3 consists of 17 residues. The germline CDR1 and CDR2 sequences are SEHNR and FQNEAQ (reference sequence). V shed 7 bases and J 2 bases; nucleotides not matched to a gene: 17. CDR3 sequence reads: CASTNQAPTGLPYEQYF. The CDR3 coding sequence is TGTGCCAGCACCAACCAGGCCCCGACAGGGCTCCCCTACGAGCAGTACTTC. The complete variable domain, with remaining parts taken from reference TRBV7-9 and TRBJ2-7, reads DTGVSQNPRHKITKRGQNVTFRCDPISEHNRLYWYRQTLGQGPEFLTYFQNEAQLEKSRLLSDRFSAERPKGSFSTLEIQRTEQGDSAMYLCASTNQAPTGLPYEQYFGPGTRLTVT.

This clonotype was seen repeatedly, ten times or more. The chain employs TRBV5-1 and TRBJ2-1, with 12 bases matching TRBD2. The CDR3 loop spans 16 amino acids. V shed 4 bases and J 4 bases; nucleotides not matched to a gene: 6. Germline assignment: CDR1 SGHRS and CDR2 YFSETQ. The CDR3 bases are TGCGCCAGCAGCCTTACTAGCGGGAGGCCTTACAATGAGCAGTTCTTC. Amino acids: CASSLTSGRPYNEQFF.

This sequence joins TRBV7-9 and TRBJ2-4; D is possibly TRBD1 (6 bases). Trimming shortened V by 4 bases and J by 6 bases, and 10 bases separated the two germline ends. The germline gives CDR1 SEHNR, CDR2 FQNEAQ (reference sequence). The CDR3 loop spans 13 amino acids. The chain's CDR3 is CASSSPQGNIQYF. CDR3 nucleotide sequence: TGTGCCAGCAGCTCCCCACAGGGAAACATTCAGTACTTC.

The CDR3 protein is CASSLELAGPTDTQYF. CDR3 nucleotides: TGTGCCAGCAGCTTAGAACTAGCGGGGCCCACAGATACGCAGTATTTT. The chain has TRBV7-6 and TRBJ2-3; TRBD2 matches 10 bases. The ends lost 1 base at V and 2 bases at J; junction bases unmatched: 3. Germline V lookup: CDR1 SGHVS, CDR2 FNYEAQ. The CDR3 consists of 16 residues.

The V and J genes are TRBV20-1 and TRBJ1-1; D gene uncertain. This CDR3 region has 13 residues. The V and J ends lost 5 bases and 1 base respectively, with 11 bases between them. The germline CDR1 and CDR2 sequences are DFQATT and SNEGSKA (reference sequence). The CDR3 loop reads CSASGEENTEAFF. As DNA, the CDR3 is TGCAGTGCTTCCGGGGAGGAGAACACTGAAGCTTTCTTT.

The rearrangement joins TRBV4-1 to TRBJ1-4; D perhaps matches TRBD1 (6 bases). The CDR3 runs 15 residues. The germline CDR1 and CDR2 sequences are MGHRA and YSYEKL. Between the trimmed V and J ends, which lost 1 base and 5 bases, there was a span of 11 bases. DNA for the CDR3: TGCGCCAGCAGCCAAGGGGCAGGGGTAAATGAAAAACTGTTTTTT. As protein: CASSQGAGVNEKLFF.

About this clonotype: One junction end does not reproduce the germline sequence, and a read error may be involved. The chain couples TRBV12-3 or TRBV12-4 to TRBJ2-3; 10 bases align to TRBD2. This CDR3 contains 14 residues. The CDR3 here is CASSGTSVTHTQYF. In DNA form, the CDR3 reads TGTGCCAGCAGCGGGACTAGCGTCACACATACGCAGTATTTT.

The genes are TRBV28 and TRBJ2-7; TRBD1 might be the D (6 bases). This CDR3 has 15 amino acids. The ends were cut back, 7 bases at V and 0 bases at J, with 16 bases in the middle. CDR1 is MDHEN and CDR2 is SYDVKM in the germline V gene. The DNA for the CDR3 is TGTGCCAGCAAAATGGGGGCTTGGAACTCCTACGAGCAGTACTTC. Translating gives CASKMGAWNSYEQYF.

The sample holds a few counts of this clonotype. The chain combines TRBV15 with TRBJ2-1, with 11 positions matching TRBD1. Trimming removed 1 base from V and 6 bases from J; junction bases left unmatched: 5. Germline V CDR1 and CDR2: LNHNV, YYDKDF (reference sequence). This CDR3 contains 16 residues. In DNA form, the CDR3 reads TGTGCCACCAGCAGAGCCCGGGACAGGGGGTTCAATGAGCAGTTCTTC. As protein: CATSRARDRGFNEQFF.

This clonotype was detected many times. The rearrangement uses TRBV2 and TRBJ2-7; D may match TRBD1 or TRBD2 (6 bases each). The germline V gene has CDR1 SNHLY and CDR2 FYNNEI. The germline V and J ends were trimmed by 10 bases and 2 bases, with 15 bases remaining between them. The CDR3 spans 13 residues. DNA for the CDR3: TGTGCCACCGGGGGCGGGACCCCCTACGAGCAGTACTTC. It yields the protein CATGGGTPYEQYF.

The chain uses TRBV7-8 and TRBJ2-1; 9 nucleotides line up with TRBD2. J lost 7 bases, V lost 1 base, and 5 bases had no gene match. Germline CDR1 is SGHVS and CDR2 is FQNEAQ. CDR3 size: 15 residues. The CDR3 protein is CASSLGLAGRNEQFF. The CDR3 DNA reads TGTGCCAGCAGCTTAGGGCTAGCGGGAAGGAATGAGCAGTTCTTC.

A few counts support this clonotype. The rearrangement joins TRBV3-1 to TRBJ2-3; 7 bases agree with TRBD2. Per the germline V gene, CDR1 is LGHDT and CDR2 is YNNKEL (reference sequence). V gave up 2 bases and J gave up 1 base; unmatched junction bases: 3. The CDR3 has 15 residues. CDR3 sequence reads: CASSQMSGGTDTQYF. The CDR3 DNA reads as TGTGCCAGCAGCCAAATGAGCGGGGGCACAGATACGCAGTATTTT.

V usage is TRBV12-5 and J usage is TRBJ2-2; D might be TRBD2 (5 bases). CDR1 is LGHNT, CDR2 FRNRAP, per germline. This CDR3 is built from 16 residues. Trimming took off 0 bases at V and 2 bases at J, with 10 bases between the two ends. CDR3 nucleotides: TGTGCTAGTGGTTTGGTGGTGGAGGAAAACACCGGGGAGCTGTTTTTT. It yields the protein CASGLVVEENTGELFF.

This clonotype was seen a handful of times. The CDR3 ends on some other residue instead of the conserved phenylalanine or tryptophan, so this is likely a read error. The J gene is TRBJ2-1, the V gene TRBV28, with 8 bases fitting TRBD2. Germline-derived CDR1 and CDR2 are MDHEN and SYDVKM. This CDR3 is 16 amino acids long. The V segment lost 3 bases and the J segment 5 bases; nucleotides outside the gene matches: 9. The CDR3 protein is CASSLASGRSDNEQFL. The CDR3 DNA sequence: TGTGCCAGCAGTTTGGCTAGCGGGCGCAGTGACAATGAGCAGTTCCTC.

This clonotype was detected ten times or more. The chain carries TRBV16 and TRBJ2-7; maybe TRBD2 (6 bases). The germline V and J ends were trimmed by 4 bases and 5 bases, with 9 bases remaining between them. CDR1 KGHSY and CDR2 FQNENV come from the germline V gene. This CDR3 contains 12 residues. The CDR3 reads CASSPTGDEQYV. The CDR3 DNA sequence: TGTGCCAGCAGCCCCACGGGGGACGAGCAGTACGTC.

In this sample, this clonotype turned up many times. The CDR3 DNA is TGCGCCAGCAGCCATGTTGGGTGGGATGAGCAGTTCTTC. As protein: CASSHVGWDEQFF. The chain recombines TRBV4-1 with TRBJ2-1; D unclear. The V gene's germline CDR1 is MGHRA and CDR2 YSYEKL. V was trimmed by 3 bases and J by 8 bases, leaving 11 bases between them. The CDR3 is 13 residues long.

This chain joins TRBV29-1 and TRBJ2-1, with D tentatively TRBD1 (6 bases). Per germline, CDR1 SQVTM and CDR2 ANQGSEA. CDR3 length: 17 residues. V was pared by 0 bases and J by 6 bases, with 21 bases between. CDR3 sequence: CSVEDPGDQGTANEQFF. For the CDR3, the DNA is TGCAGCGTTGAAGATCCAGGGGATCAGGGGACGGCCAATGAGCAGTTCTTC.

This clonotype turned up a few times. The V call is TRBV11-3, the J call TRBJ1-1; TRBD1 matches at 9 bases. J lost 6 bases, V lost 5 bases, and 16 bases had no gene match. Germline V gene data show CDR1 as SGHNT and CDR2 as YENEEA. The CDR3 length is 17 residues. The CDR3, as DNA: TGTGCCAGCAGCCCTACCTTGGGACAGGGTATTGGCGCTGAAGCTTTCTTT. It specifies CASSPTLGQGIGAEAFF.

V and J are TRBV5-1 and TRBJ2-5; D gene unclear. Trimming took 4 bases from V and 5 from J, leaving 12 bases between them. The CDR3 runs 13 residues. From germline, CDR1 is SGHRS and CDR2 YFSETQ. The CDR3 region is CASSPKEMETQYF. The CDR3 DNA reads TGCGCCAGCAGCCCCAAGGAGATGGAGACCCAGTACTTC. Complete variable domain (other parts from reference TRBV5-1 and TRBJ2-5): KAGVTQTPRYLIKTRGQQVTLSCSPISGHRSVSWYQQTPGQGLQFLFEYFSETQRNKGNFPGRFSGRQFSNSRSEMNVSTLELGDSALYLCASSPKEMETQYFGPGTRLLVL.

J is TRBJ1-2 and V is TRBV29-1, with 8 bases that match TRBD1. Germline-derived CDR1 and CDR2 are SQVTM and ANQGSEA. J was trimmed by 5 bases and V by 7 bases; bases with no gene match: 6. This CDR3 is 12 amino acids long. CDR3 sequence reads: CSAETGDYGYTF. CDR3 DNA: TGCAGCGCAGAGACAGGGGATTATGGCTACACCTTC.

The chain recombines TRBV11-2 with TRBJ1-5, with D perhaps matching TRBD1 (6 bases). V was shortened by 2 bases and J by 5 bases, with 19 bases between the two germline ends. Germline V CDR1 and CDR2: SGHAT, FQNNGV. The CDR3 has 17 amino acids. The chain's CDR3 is CASSLSSRGGIDQPQHF. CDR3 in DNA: TGTGCCAGCAGCTTAAGTAGCAGGGGTGGAATCGATCAGCCCCAGCATTTT.

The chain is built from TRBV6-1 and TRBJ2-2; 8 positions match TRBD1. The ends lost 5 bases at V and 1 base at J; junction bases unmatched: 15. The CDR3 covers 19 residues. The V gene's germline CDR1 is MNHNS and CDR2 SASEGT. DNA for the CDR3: TGTGCCAGCAGTCAAGGACAGGGCATCGGTTTCGGGAACACCGGGGAGCTGTTTTTT. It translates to CASSQGQGIGFGNTGELFF.

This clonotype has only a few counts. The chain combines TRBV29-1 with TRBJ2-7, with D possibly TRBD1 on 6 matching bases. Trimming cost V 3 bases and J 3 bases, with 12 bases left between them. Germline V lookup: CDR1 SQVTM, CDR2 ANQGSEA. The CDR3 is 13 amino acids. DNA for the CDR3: TGCAGCGTTGAGGGCGGACAGAACTACGAGCAGTACTTC. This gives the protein CSVEGGQNYEQYF.

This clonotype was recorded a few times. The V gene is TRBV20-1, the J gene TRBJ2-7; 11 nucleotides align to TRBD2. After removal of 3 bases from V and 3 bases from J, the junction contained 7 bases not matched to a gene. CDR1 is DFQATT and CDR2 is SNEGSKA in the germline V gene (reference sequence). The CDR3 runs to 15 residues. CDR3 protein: CSASEGTSGYYEQYV. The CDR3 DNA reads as TGCAGTGCTAGCGAGGGGACTAGCGGATACTACGAGCAGTACGTC.

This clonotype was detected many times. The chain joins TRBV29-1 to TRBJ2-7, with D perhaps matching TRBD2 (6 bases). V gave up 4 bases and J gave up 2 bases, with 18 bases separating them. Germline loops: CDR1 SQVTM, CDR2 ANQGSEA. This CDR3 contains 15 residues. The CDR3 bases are TGCAGCGTTGTGGGTCGGGACTCACACACCTACGAGCAGTACTTC. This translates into CSVVGRDSHTYEQYF.

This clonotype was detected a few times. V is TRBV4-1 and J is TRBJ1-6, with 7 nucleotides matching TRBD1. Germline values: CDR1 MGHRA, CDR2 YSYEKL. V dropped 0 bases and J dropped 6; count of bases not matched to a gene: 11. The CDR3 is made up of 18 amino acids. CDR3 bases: TGCGCCAGCAGCCAAGATCGAATCCCGGGACAGTTTAATTCACCCCTCCACTTT. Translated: CASSQDRIPGQFNSPLHF.